These 7 T cell receptor beta chains were all obtained from the same sample, sequenced in a study of cytomegalovirus exposure and HLA in healthy donors. PCR amplification relied on 60 Vbeta primers (plus 13 Jbeta primers). Only in-frame clones appear in the TCRdb table, and some are missing; sequencing was by immunoSEQ multiplex PCR. This table holds about 160,000 clones, roughly 88% found once. Sequencing used PBMCs. The receptors here all came from a boy younger than 10 in good health and CMV-seronegative.

V is TRBV23-1 and J is TRBJ1-2; 10 bases map to TRBD1. TRBV23-1 is an ORF, with its function uncertain. With V trimmed by 2 bases and J by 8 bases, 5 bases remained unmatched. The CDR3 runs to 14 residues. The CDR3 DNA is TGCGCCAGCAGTCAACGGACAGGGGGAACGGGCTACACCTTC. As protein: CASSQRTGGTGYTF.

The V gene is TRBV9, the J gene TRBJ2-7; TRBD2 matches at 8 bases. Trimming at V came to 0 bases and at J to 2 bases, leaving 4 bases not matched to a gene. The CDR3 extends over 15 amino acids. Looked up from germline, CDR1 is SGDLS and CDR2 is YYNGEE. CDR3 loop: CASSVATGGTYEQYF. CDR3 bases: TGTGCCAGCAGCGTAGCGACGGGGGGGACCTACGAGCAGTACTTC.

The chain recombines TRBV7-9 with TRBJ2-2; 12 nucleotides align to TRBD2. This CDR3 region has 17 residues. J lost 2 bases, V lost 5 bases, and 6 bases had no gene match. Germline V gene sequence: CDR1 SEHNR, CDR2 FQNEAQ (reference sequence). Written as DNA, the CDR3 is TGTGCCAGCAGCCCGGCGACTAGCGGGGGAAACACCGGGGAGCTGTTTTTT. This sequence encodes CASSPATSGGNTGELFF.

The chain carries TRBV27 and TRBJ1-1, with D possibly TRBD1 on 6 matching bases. V dropped 1 base and J dropped 0 bases, with 15 bases sitting between them. The CDR3 is 17 amino acids. Germline lookup yields CDR1 MNHEY and CDR2 SMNVEV (reference sequence). The CDR3 reads CASSLFGQGHMNTEAFF. The CDR3 coding sequence is TGTGCCAGCAGTTTATTCGGGCAGGGGCACATGAACACTGAAGCTTTCTTT.

The V and J genes are TRBV5-4 and TRBJ1-5; 8 bases agree with TRBD1. In germline, CDR1 is SGHNT, CDR2 YYREEE (reference sequence). CDR3 size: 15 residues. V gave up 0 bases and J gave up 5 bases; unmatched junction bases: 4. CDR3 DNA: TGTGCCAGCAGCTTGGGTGGGACAGGAGATCAGCCCCAGCATTTT. Translating it yields CASSLGGTGDQPQHF.

The V call is TRBV4-3, the J call TRBJ2-1; TRBD2 agrees at 8 bases. Germline V lookup: CDR1 LGHNA, CDR2 YSLEER. The CDR3 contains 15 residues. V lost 3 bases to trimming and J lost 5 bases; unmatched junction nucleotides: 6. The CDR3 sequence is CASSHLAGTNNEQFF. DNA of the CDR3: TGCGCCAGCAGCCATCTAGCGGGTACTAACAATGAGCAGTTCTTC.

The chain carries TRBV19 and TRBJ2-7; no reliable D call. Trimming removed 1 base at V and 2 bases at J, with 6 bases between. In germline, CDR1 is LNHDA, CDR2 SQIVND (reference sequence). This CDR3 comprises 13 residues. The CDR3 region is CASSIGETYEQYF. As DNA, the CDR3 is TGTGCCAGTAGTATAGGTGAGACCTACGAGCAGTACTTC.